This T cell receptor beta chain appears in the sequencing data of a study of T cell responses to AZD1222 COVID-19 vaccine. This table comes from immunoSEQ multiplex PCR, and its TCRdb copy is limited to in-frame clones, with some not included. This table holds fewer than 150,000 clones, approximately 90% found once. This clone appeared once. After removal of 0 bases from V and 13 bases from J, the junction contained 6 bases not matched to a gene. Looked up from germline, CDR1 is LGHNA and CDR2 is YNFKEQ. The CDR3 consists of 14 residues. Sequenced here: peripheral blood, sampled on day 0 of AZD1222 vaccination. This receptor was obtained from an adult in good health. The chain links TRBV4-2 to TRBJ1-6; 7 bases are a match to TRBD1. The CDR3 here is CASSQEATGVPLHF. As DNA, the CDR3 is TGTGCCAGCAGCCAAGAGGCCACAGGGGTTCCCCTCCACTTT.